Listed below are T cell receptor beta chains from one sample, sequenced in a study of blood T cell repertoires in COVID-19. Produced via immunoSEQ multiplex PCR; TCRdb's table is partial and in-frame only. The sample carries tens of thousands of clones, nearly 90% recorded once. The sequencing input was peripheral blood. These receptors came from a man between 60 and 75 years old with active COVID-19. The conserved cysteine and the conserved F or W are not part of the CDR3 here.

V gene,J gene,CDR3 protein
TRBV5-6,TRBJ2-2,ASSLAGGGSGELF
TRBV27,TRBJ1-4,ASSLRQPWEKLF
TRBV6-2/TRBV6-3,TRBJ2-4,ASSELQGAKNIQY
TRBV6-5,TRBJ1-2,ASRDPGDLIDT
TRBV3-1/TRBV3-2,TRBJ1-2,ASSRGGRDYGYT
TRBV27,TRBJ2-7,ASSPRGGVYEQY
TRBV5-4,TRBJ1-1,ASSFSKGYTEAF
TRBV28,TRBJ1-4,ASRAGDGGNEKLF
TRBV5-1,TRBJ2-1,ASSLGAGGVEQF
TRBV2,TRBJ2-1,ASSEFSSYNEQF
TRBV19,TRBJ2-1,ASSPDRKIYNEQF
TRBV27,TRBJ2-3,ASSGLAGTDTQY
TRBV10-3,TRBJ2-7,AISESHSGSYEQY
TRBV10-3,TRBJ1-2,AISDAGGYT
TRBV2,TRBJ2-2,ASSQRGLAGGNTGELF
TRBV27,TRBJ2-7,ASSQTSRSYEQY
TRBV7-2,TRBJ1-6,ASSFARVQTGSPLH
TRBV6-5,TRBJ2-7,ASNPGRTYGKQY
TRBV9,TRBJ2-7,ASSSTGASYEQY
TRBV7-2,TRBJ2-3,ASSELAGGGTDTQY
TRBV15,TRBJ2-7,ATSTTMDSTHEQY
TRBV6-1,TRBJ2-1,ASSVSPGTSPPNEQF
TRBV5-6,TRBJ1-1,ASSRRNTGEAF
TRBV11-2,TRBJ2-7,ASSKGHGYEQY
TRBV28,TRBJ2-3,ASRPLGGYTDTQY
TRBV6-5,TRBJ1-1,ASSLGQGGGTEAF
TRBV28,TRBJ2-7,ASSPNFEGSYEQY
TRBV7-6,TRBJ1-4,ASSVTGELNEKLF
TRBV24-1,TRBJ1-1,ATSDSRDSLGTEAF
TRBV6-5,TRBJ2-1,ASSYSLAGERNEQF
TRBV27,TRBJ2-2,ASSLSRGPGELF
TRBV21-1,TRBJ2-1,ASSKVVGHHYNEQF
TRBV29-1,TRBJ2-3,SVGWTDTQY
TRBV6-6,TRBJ2-7,ASSASPSGVRYEQY
TRBV5-1,TRBJ2-3,ASSKGTSGDLTDTQY
TRBV10-1,TRBJ2-1,ASSEGTSLRLHNEQF
TRBV29-1,TRBJ1-1,SVAFLSNTEAF
TRBV5-1,TRBJ2-7,ASSLAINSYEQY
TRBV15,TRBJ2-2,ATSRVGGRGLPTGELF